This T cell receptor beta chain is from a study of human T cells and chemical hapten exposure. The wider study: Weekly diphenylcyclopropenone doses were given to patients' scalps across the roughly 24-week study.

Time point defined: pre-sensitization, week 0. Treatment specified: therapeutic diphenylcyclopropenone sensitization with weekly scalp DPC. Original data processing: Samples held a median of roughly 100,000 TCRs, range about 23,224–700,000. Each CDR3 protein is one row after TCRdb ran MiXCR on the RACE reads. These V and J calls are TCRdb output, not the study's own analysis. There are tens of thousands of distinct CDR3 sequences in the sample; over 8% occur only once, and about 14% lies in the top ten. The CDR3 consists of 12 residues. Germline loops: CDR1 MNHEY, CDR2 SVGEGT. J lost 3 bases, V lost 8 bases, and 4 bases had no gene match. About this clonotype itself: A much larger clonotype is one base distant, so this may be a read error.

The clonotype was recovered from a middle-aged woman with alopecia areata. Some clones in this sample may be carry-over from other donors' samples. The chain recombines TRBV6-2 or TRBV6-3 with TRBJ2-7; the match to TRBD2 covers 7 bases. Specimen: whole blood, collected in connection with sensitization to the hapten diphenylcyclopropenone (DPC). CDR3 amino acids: CASAGVRYEQYF. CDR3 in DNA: TGTGCCAGCGCGGGAGTACGCTACGAGCAGTACTTC.